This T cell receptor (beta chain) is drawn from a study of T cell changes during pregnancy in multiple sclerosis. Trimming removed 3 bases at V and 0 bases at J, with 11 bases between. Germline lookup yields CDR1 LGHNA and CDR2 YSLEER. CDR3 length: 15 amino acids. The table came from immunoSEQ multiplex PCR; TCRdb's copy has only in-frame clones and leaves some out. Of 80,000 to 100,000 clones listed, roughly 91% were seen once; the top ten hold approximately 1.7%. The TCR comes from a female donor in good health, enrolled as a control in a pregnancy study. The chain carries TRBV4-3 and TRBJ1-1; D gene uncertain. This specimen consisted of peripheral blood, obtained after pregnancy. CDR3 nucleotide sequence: TGCGCCAGCAGCCAGTCTGGACTTATGAACACTGAAGCTTTCTTT. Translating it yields CASSQSGLMNTEAFF.